These T cell receptor beta chains were read from a single sample in a study of blood T cell repertoires in COVID-19. TCRdb keeps only in-frame clones here, not all; method: immunoSEQ multiplex PCR. The profile covers about 270,000 clones, with 88% appearing a single time and roughly 1.2% taken by the ten largest. The sequenced material came from PBMCs or T cells enriched from blood (not recorded which). The source of these receptors is a woman between 40 and 55 years old with acute COVID-19. Both conserved end residues are part of each CDR3. Fields, in order: J gene, D gene, clone size, V gene, CDR3 DNA, CDR3 protein. The D gene is left open where the match is weak. For some rows the clone size is stated as once, few or many, or as a class when expanded; others skip it.

>TRBJ2-3|TRBD2|.|TRBV9
TGTGCCAGCAGCCCCACCCACGGGAGGGCTTCAGATACGCAGTATTTT
CASSPTHGRASDTQYF
>TRBJ1-2|TRBD1|.|TRBV12-5
TGTGCTAGTGGTTTGAACCGGACAGGGGCTGATGGCTACACCTTC
CASGLNRTGADGYTF
>TRBJ2-3|.|.|TRBV30
TGTGCCTGGAGTTCTAGCACAGATACGCAGTATTTT
CAWSSSTDTQYF
>TRBJ1-1|TRBD1|.|TRBV15
TGTGCCACCAGCAGGGTGACAGGGTTAGAGGGTTTCTTT
CATSRVTGLEGFF
>TRBJ1-2|.|few|TRBV4-1
TGCGCCAGCAGCCAAGATGGGGGACTCAACTATGGCTACACCTTC
CASSQDGGLNYGYTF
>TRBJ2-3|TRBD2|.|TRBV27
TGTGCCAGCAGCAGTAGCGGGAAATCATATTTT
CASSSSGKSYF
>TRBJ2-3|.|.|TRBV28
TGTGCCAGCAGTTTTATTTTTGGGGGGGCAGGCACAGATACGCAGTATTTT
CASSFIFGGAGTDTQYF
>TRBJ2-1|.|.|TRBV5-1
TGCGCCAGCAGCTTGCAACTCGGCTACAATGAGCAGTTCTTC
CASSLQLGYNEQFF
>TRBJ2-1|.|.|TRBV3-1/TRBV3-2
TGTGCCAGCAGCCTTCAGCGAACCGAGCAGTTCTTC
CASSLQRTEQFF
>TRBJ2-1|TRBD2|.|TRBV18
TGTGCCAGCTCACCTGTGGGCGGTAGCGGGGACAATGAGCAGTTCTTC
CASSPVGGSGDNEQFF
>TRBJ2-6|TRBD2|.|TRBV5-6
TGTGCCAGCAGCTTGGGATTGGGACTAGCGGGAGTCGGGGCCAACGTCCTGACTTTC
CASSLGLGLAGVGANVLTF
>TRBJ1-2|TRBD1|.|TRBV7-9
TGTGCCAGCAGCCCGACAGGGAACTATGGCTACACCTTC
CASSPTGNYGYTF
>TRBJ1-5|.|.|TRBV5-1
TGCGCCAGCAGCTTCGCGGGTCGGGGCAATCAGCCCCAGCATTTT
CASSFAGRGNQPQHF
>TRBJ2-3|.|.|TRBV7-2
TGTGCCAGCAGCTTCCTACAAACCGTCCCCGCCGACACGCAGTGTTTT
CASSFLQTVPADTQCF
>TRBJ1-4|TRBD1|.|TRBV7-9
TGTGCCAGCACCTTGACAGGGGCGATCGAAAAACTGTTTTTT
CASTLTGAIEKLFF
>TRBJ2-3|.|.|TRBV24-1
TGTGCCACCAGTCTTCAGACAGGAAAAGTATATTTT
CATSLQTGKVYF
>TRBJ1-5|.|.|TRBV2
TGTGCCAGCAGTGGGGGGGGCAATAGCAATCAGCCCCAGCATTTT
CASSGGGNSNQPQHF
>TRBJ2-1|TRBD2|.|TRBV27
TGTGCCAGCAGTCCCCTAGCGGTTATGGGCTACAATGAGCAGTTCTTC
CASSPLAVMGYNEQFF
>TRBJ1-1|.|.|TRBV27
TGTGCCAGCAGTACCGGGAACGGGCTCAGTGGTAGGGACACTGAAGCTTTCTTT
CASSTGNGLSGRDTEAFF
>TRBJ2-7|TRBD1|few|TRBV4-1
TGCGCCAGCAGCCAAATGACAGGGGCTTTTTCCTACGAGCAGTACTTC
CASSQMTGAFSYEQYF
>TRBJ2-7|TRBD2|.|TRBV5-1
TGCGCCAGCAGCTTGGCGCTAGCGGGAGGGGTATACGAGCAGTACTTC
CASSLALAGGVYEQYF
>TRBJ1-6|TRBD1|.|TRBV15
TGTGCCACCAGCACAGTCCGGCCAGGGGGTAGGAGGTCACCCCTCCACTTT
CATSTVRPGGRRSPLHF
>TRBJ1-5|.|.|TRBV19
TGTGCCAGTAGTATCTTGGAATCCGACAGTCAGCCCCAGCATTTT
CASSILESDSQPQHF
>TRBJ1-1|TRBD1|.|TRBV7-8
TGTGCCAGCAGCCGGACGCGGGACAGGATGAACACTGAAGCTTTCTTT
CASSRTRDRMNTEAFF
>TRBJ1-3|TRBD1|.|TRBV7-9
TGTGCCAGCAGCTGGGACAGGGCTGGAAACACCATATATTTT
CASSWDRAGNTIYF
>TRBJ2-7|.|.|TRBV2
TGTGCCAGCAGTGTTCGCGTACTTCCCTACGAGCAGTACTTC
CASSVRVLPYEQYF
>TRBJ1-5|.|.|TRBV4-1
TGCGCCAGCAGGGGGCCGATCAATCAGCCCCAGCATTTT
CASRGPINQPQHF
>TRBJ1-1|.|.|TRBV19
TGTGCCAGTAGTATAATGCGGGGGAACACTGAAGCTTTCTTT
CASSIMRGNTEAFF
>TRBJ2-1|TRBD2|.|TRBV5-1
TGCGCCAGCAGTCCCCTAGCGGGCGGGCGGGAGTACAATGAGCAGTTCTTC
CASSPLAGGREYNEQFF
>TRBJ2-5|TRBD2|.|TRBV7-9
TGTGCCAGCAGCTTAGCACTAGCGGGAGTTGAGACCCAGTACTTC
CASSLALAGVETQYF
>TRBJ2-1|.|.|TRBV6-5
TGTGCCAGCACACTTAGCTCCTACAATGAGCAGTTCTTC
CASTLSSYNEQFF
>TRBJ2-1|.|.|TRBV5-8
TGTGCCAGCAGCTTGAGAGTTAATGAGCAGTTCTTC
CASSLRVNEQFF
>TRBJ2-1|TRBD2|.|TRBV15
TGTGCCACCAGCAGCCGAGGACTAGCGGGACTCACCAATGAGCAGTTCTTC
CATSSRGLAGLTNEQFF
>TRBJ1-4|TRBD1|.|TRBV4-3
TGCGCCAGCAGCCAAGATCGGACAGGGAACCCCTCCGGTGAAAAACTGTTTTTT
CASSQDRTGNPSGEKLFF
>TRBJ1-2|TRBD1|.|TRBV28
TGTGCCAGCAGTTCCGGGACAGCAGTGACCTATGGCTACACCTTC
CASSSGTAVTYGYTF
>TRBJ2-5|TRBD2|once|TRBV7-9
TGTGCCAGCAGCCCTCCCAGCGGGAGGGAAGAGACCCAGTACTTC
CASSPPSGREETQYF
>TRBJ1-3|TRBD1|once|TRBV5-1
TGCGCCAGCAGCTTGGTAGGGACAGGGTATGGAAACACCATATATTTT
CASSLVGTGYGNTIYF
>TRBJ1-5|TRBD1|.|TRBV18
TGTGCCAGCTCACCTCCAGGGGGCCGGGGCAATCAGCCCCAGCATTTT
CASSPPGGRGNQPQHF
>TRBJ2-3|TRBD2|.|TRBV7-2
TGTGCCAGCAGCTTAATTAGACTAGCGGGAGTGAGTTTCTCAGATACGCAGTATTTT
CASSLIRLAGVSFSDTQYF
>TRBJ1-6|TRBD1|.|TRBV27
TGTGCCAGCAGCATAAACCGGGACAGCTACTATAATTCACCCCTCCACTTT
CASSINRDSYYNSPLHF
>TRBJ1-1|TRBD1|.|TRBV6-5
TGTGCCAGCAGTTTACAGGGGGAGGACACTGAAGCTTTCTTT
CASSLQGEDTEAFF
>TRBJ2-1|.|.|TRBV24-1
TGTGCCACCAGTGACCCGGACTTCCGAAGCCCCAATGAGCAGTTCTTC
CATSDPDFRSPNEQFF
>TRBJ1-1|TRBD1|.|TRBV10-3
TGTGCCATCAGCAGGACAGGACTGAACACTGAAGCTTTCTTT
CAISRTGLNTEAFF
>TRBJ2-3|.|few|TRBV12-3/TRBV12-4
TGTGCCAGCAGCGTTATGTCCGGGGATACGCAGTATTTT
CASSVMSGDTQYF
>TRBJ1-2|TRBD1|.|TRBV6-1
TGTGCCAGCAGTGATAACAGGGGGCTCTATGGCTACACCTTC
CASSDNRGLYGYTF
>TRBJ1-5|.|once|TRBV2
TGTGCCAGCAGTCCAGGGGCGAGATTTCAGCCCCAGCATTTT
CASSPGARFQPQHF
>TRBJ1-1|.|.|TRBV5-5
TGTGCCAGCAGCCCTCAGGGGTGGGACACTGAAGCTTTCTTT
CASSPQGWDTEAFF